The rows below give T cell receptor beta chains drawn from one sample of a study of response to subunit inactivated influenza vaccine. One entry per CDR3 protein results from TCRdb running MiXCR on the RT-PCR reads. The sample carries roughly 520,000 distinct CDR3 sequences, 25% recorded once. Sequenced material: CD4+ T cells sorted from PBMCs, taken less than 6 days after vaccination. These receptors originate from a man between 50 and 59 years old who received an inactivated influenza vaccine. The CDR3 runs from the conserved cysteine through the conserved F or W. A D gene is named only where the DNA matches it firmly. Only some rows state a clone size, as once, few, many or a class for expanded clones.

V gene	clone size	J gene	D gene	CDR3 protein	CDR3 DNA
TRBV12-3/TRBV12-4	few	TRBJ2-7	NA	CASSFGTDTYEQYF	TGTGCCAGCAGTTTTGGAACAGACACCTACGAGCAGTACTTC
TRBV7-6	few	TRBJ1-1	NA	CASSLQGRSTEAFF	TGTGCCAGCAGCTTACAGGGGAGGTCTACTGAAGCTTTCTTT
TRBV20-1	many	TRBJ1-5	TRBD1	CSAHRGSNQPQHF	TGCAGTGCTCACAGGGGGAGTAATCAGCCCCAGCATTTT
TRBV6-2/TRBV6-3	NA	TRBJ1-5	NA	CASTPFQAPYSNQPQHF	TGTGCCAGCACTCCGTTTCAGGCACCTTATAGCAATCAGCCCCAGCATTTT
TRBV11-2	NA	TRBJ2-7	TRBD2	CASSSLQRGGLYEQYF	TGTGCCAGCAGCTCCCTCCAGCGGGGGGGCCTCTACGAGCAGTACTTC
TRBV20-1	NA	TRBJ2-7	NA	CSANGRLPDTGTYEQYF	TGCAGTGCAAATGGCCGGCTCCCGGATACAGGAACCTACGAGCAGTACTTC
TRBV4-1	once	TRBJ1-2	NA	CASSQDLMGYGYTF	TGCGCCAGCAGCCAAGACTTGATGGGGTATGGCTACACCTTC
TRBV6-6	few	TRBJ2-3	NA	CASSTERDTQYF	TGTGCCAGCAGTACTGAAAGGGATACGCAGTATTTT
TRBV5-6	NA	TRBJ2-5	TRBD2	CASSRDLAVQETQYF	TGTGCCAGCAGCCGGGATCTAGCGGTCCAAGAGACCCAGTACTTC
TRBV10-3	NA	TRBJ2-3	NA	CAISESGADTQYF	TGTGCCATCAGTGAGTCCGGGGCAGATACGCAGTATTTT
TRBV7-2	few	TRBJ2-7	NA	CASSPGRRDHSYEQYF	TGTGCCAGCAGCCCCGGACGACGGGACCACTCCTACGAGCAGTACTTC
TRBV20-1	NA	TRBJ2-3	NA	CSGKDGGTTDTQYF	TGCAGTGGTAAAGATGGGGGTACCACAGATACGCAGTATTTT
TRBV20-1	NA	TRBJ2-7	NA	CSARARTDHYEQYF	TGCAGTGCTAGAGCCCGGACAGACCACTACGAGCAGTACTTC
TRBV12-3/TRBV12-4	NA	TRBJ2-3	NA	CASSLGKGSWSDTQYF	TGTGCCAGCAGTCTGGGGAAGGGTAGCTGGTCAGATACGCAGTATTTT
TRBV12-3/TRBV12-4	few	TRBJ2-1	TRBD1	CASKRDRGGYNEQFF	TGTGCCAGCAAAAGGGACAGGGGGGGTTACAATGAGCAGTTCTTC
TRBV5-6	NA	TRBJ2-1	TRBD2	CASSETTSGGANEQFF	TGTGCCAGCAGCGAAACTACAAGCGGGGGGGCTAATGAGCAGTTCTTC
TRBV27	once	TRBJ1-5	NA	CASSLKAVGYSNQPQHF	TGTGCCAGCAGTTTGAAGGCGGTGGGGTATAGCAATCAGCCCCAGCATTTT
TRBV5-5	NA	TRBJ2-1	NA	CASSLVIRNEQFF	TGTGCCAGCAGCTTAGTGATTCGTAATGAGCAGTTCTTC
TRBV10-3	few	TRBJ1-6	TRBD1	CAISRDRANSPLHF	TGTGCCATCAGTAGGGACAGGGCGAATTCACCCCTCCACTTT
TRBV10-3	many	TRBJ1-2	TRBD1	CAISPGTGGGYTF	TGTGCCATCAGTCCCGGGACAGGGGGTGGCTACACCTTC
TRBV5-1	few	TRBJ2-5	NA	CASSYDPQETQYF	TGCGCCAGCAGCTATGACCCGCAAGAGACCCAGTACTTC
TRBV5-1	many	TRBJ2-3	TRBD2	CASSLGSSSGGTDTQYF	TGCGCCAGCAGCTTGGGGAGTTCTAGCGGGGGAACAGATACGCAGTATTTT
TRBV14	once	TRBJ2-1	NA	CASSQELGSEQFF	TGTGCCAGCAGCCAAGAACTAGGGTCTGAGCAGTTCTTC
TRBV11-2	NA	TRBJ2-5	NA	CASSLMPGKGETQYF	TGTGCCAGCAGCTTAATGCCCGGGAAGGGAGAGACCCAGTACTTC
TRBV3-1	NA	TRBJ1-2	TRBD1	CASSPRTGSNYGYTF	TGTGCCAGCAGCCCCAGGACAGGGAGCAACTATGGCTACACCTTC
TRBV29-1	NA	TRBJ2-7	NA	CSAALDEQYF	TGCAGCGCCGCTTTGGATGAGCAGTACTTC
TRBV4-1	NA	TRBJ1-5	NA	CASSLRTDNQPQHF	TGCGCCAGCAGCCTGCGGACAGATAATCAGCCCCAGCATTTT
TRBV5-1	NA	TRBJ2-5	TRBD2	CASSFTGTSGQETQYF	TGCGCCAGCAGCTTTACCGGGACTAGCGGACAAGAGACCCAGTACTTC
TRBV10-3	few	TRBJ2-7	TRBD1	CASGGQGAYEQYF	TGTGCCAGCGGGGGACAGGGGGCCTACGAGCAGTACTTC
TRBV3-1	NA	TRBJ2-1	NA	CASSRTERREQFF	TGTGCCAGCAGCCGGACGGAGAGGCGTGAGCAGTTCTTC
TRBV5-8	NA	TRBJ2-3	NA	CASTLQGRGDTQYF	TGTGCCAGCACCTTACAGGGCCGAGGGGATACGCAGTATTTT
TRBV6-5	few	TRBJ1-5	NA	CASSSTYRRNSNQPQHF	TGTGCCAGCAGTTCCACGTACCGACGGAATAGCAATCAGCCCCAGCATTTT
TRBV7-8	NA	TRBJ2-5	NA	CASSRGSVFETQYF	TGTGCCAGCAGCCGTGGCTCGGTGTTCGAGACCCAGTACTTC
TRBV27	NA	TRBJ2-5	NA	CASSTRYQETQYF	TGTGCCAGCAGTACTCGGTACCAAGAGACCCAGTACTTC
TRBV29-1	few	TRBJ1-2	NA	CSVESGGRETF	TGCAGCGTTGAATCCGGGGGGCGAGAGACCTTC
TRBV20-1	NA	TRBJ2-3	NA	CSAKGLSHGTDTQYF	TGCAGTGCTAAGGGTCTCTCTCACGGCACAGATACGCAGTATTTT